The 15 T cell receptor beta chains listed next were all sequenced from one sample in a study of T cell changes during pregnancy in multiple sclerosis. Assay: immunoSEQ multiplex PCR; the TCRdb copy retains only in-frame clones and omits some. The sample holds roughly 35,000 clones, roughly 85% seen once. This specimen was CD4+ T cells from peripheral blood mononuclear cells, taken before pregnancy. The receptor set was obtained from a female donor with multiple sclerosis, enrolled in a pregnancy study.

The V call is TRBV27, the J call TRBJ1-1, with D perhaps matching TRBD1 (5 bases). From germline, CDR1 is MNHEY and CDR2 SMNVEV (reference sequence). V was pared by 7 bases and J by 2 bases, with 14 bases between. This CDR3 comprises 14 residues. CDR3: CASNRGGANTEAFF. CDR3 bases: TGTGCCAGCAATAGGGGAGGGGCCAACACTGAAGCTTTCTTT.

V and J are TRBV7-9 and TRBJ1-2; D is ambiguous. Trimming took 2 bases from V and 4 from J, leaving 11 bases between them. CDR3 length: 14 residues. CDR1 and CDR2 from the germline V gene are SEHNR and FQNEAQ (reference sequence). The CDR3 DNA sequence: TGTGCCAGCAGCTTATTAACCGGGAGCTATGGCTACACCTTC. Protein: CASSLLTGSYGYTF.

V gene TRBV18 combines with J gene TRBJ2-7, with a weak D call TRBD2 (5 bases). CDR1 KGHSH and CDR2 LQKENI come from the germline V gene. The CDR3 length is 14 residues. V shed 1 base and J shed 0 bases, with 7 bases lying between them. CDR3 residues: CASSPLSGSYEQYF. The CDR3 DNA is TGTGCCAGCTCACCACTCAGCGGCTCCTACGAGCAGTACTTC.

The chain carries TRBV7-9 and TRBJ1-4, with D uncertain. V lost 2 bases and J lost 3, with 10 bases in between. CDR3 length: 15 amino acids. Germline CDR1 SEHNR, CDR2 FQNEAQ (reference sequence). CDR3 sequence: CASSLFEQPNEKLFF. In DNA, the CDR3 is TGTGCCAGCAGCTTATTTGAACAGCCTAATGAAAAACTGTTTTTT.

The CDR3 DNA sequence: TGTGCCTGGTCCCGGACAGAAAAGGCTGGAAACACCATATATTTT. Protein: CAWSRTEKAGNTIYF. The chain employs TRBV30 and TRBJ1-3; D perhaps matches TRBD1 (6 bases). Looked up from germline, CDR1 is GTSNPN and CDR2 is SVGIG (reference sequence). The CDR3 length is 15 residues. Trimming removed 5 bases from V and 2 bases from J, with 16 bases in between.

This CDR3 is CASSPWSSVETQYF. The CDR3, as DNA: TGTGCCAGCAGCCCATGGTCTAGTGTGGAGACCCAGTACTTC. V and J are TRBV7-3 and TRBJ2-5, with D unresolved. The CDR3 contains 14 residues. The germline V and J ends were trimmed by 5 bases and 5 bases, with 15 bases remaining between them. The germline V gene has CDR1 SGHTA and CDR2 FQGTGA.

This clone was detected a few times. The rearrangement joins TRBV2 to TRBJ2-3, with 7 bases matching TRBD2. CDR3 length: 12 residues. The J segment lost 3 bases and the V segment lost 10 bases, leaving 4 bases of the junction unmatched. Per germline, CDR1 SNHLY and CDR2 FYNNEI. The CDR3 sequence is CAIPGRTDTQYF. CDR3 sequence (DNA): TGTGCCATCCCCGGGAGGACAGATACGCAGTATTTT.

Note on this clone: At one end, the junction sequence differs from germline, possibly due to a read error. The rearrangement links TRBV28 to TRBJ1-1, with 8 bases matching TRBD1. Germline CDR1 reads MDHEN; CDR2 reads SYDVKM. The length of the CDR3 is 14 residues. CDR3 sequence reads: CASSSQGASGITLF. The CDR3 region has the DNA TGTGCCAGCAGCTCTCAGGGGGCCTCTGGTATAACCCTCTTT.

This clone occurred once. The chain has TRBV5-1 and TRBJ2-2, with 15 bases lining up with TRBD2. This CDR3 comprises 18 residues. Trimming cost V 2 bases and J 1 base; bases outside gene matches: 3. Germline CDR1 is SGHRS and CDR2 is YFSETQ. The CDR3 coding sequence is TGCGCCAGCAGCTTAGGGACTAGCGGGAGGCGGAACACCGGGGAGCTGTTTTTT. This codes for CASSLGTSGRRNTGELFF.

This clone was observed once. The chain links TRBV5-1 to TRBJ1-2, with 8 bases fitting TRBD1. CDR1 SGHRS and CDR2 YFSETQ come from the germline V gene. The ends lost 4 bases at V and 0 bases at J; junction bases unmatched: 5. The CDR3 is made up of 15 amino acids. CDR3 in DNA: TGCGCCAGCAGCGTAGACAGGGGAGCTAACTATGGCTACACCTTC. It translates to CASSVDRGANYGYTF.

A single count supports this clone. The chain has TRBV27 and TRBJ1-1; D is uncertain. Trimming took off 3 bases at V and 4 bases at J, with 12 bases between the two ends. Germline assignment: CDR1 MNHEY and CDR2 SMNVEV (reference sequence). CDR3 length: 14 residues. CDR3 coding DNA: TGTGCCAGCAGTTTGGTAAGACAATTCACTGAAGCTTTCTTT. It translates to CASSLVRQFTEAFF.

The chain uses TRBV5-1 and TRBJ1-1; TRBD1 matches at 7 bases. The length of the CDR3 is 17 residues. Germline lookup yields CDR1 SGHRS and CDR2 YFSETQ. The V and J ends lost 4 bases and 1 base, in that order; junction bases with no gene match: 13. CDR3: CASSPTLSGQRNTEAFF. The CDR3 nucleotides read TGCGCCAGCAGCCCGACTCTTTCGGGACAGAGGAACACTGAAGCTTTCTTT.

This sequence joins TRBV5-1 and TRBJ2-3; a possible D gene is TRBD2 (5 bases). The CDR3 sequence is 15 residues long. Germline CDR1 SGHRS, CDR2 YFSETQ. V was pared by 1 base and J by 1 base, with 10 bases between. CDR3 in amino acids: CASSLSGSGTDTQYF. CDR3 DNA: TGCGCCAGCAGCTTGTCGGGTAGCGGCACAGATACGCAGTATTTT.

J is TRBJ2-7 and V is TRBV7-8, with 7 bases matching TRBD1. J lost 4 bases, V lost 5 bases, and 8 bases had no gene match. Germline CDR1 is SGHVS and CDR2 is FQNEAQ. The CDR3 loop spans 14 amino acids. This CDR3 reads CASSTTGYRYEQYF. The CDR3 bases are TGTGCCAGCAGCACGACAGGGTACAGGTACGAGCAGTACTTC.

The chain links TRBV10-3 to TRBJ2-6, with D possibly being TRBD1 (5 bases). The CDR3 length is 15 residues. Germline V CDR1 and CDR2: ENHRY, SYGVKD. Trimming stripped 7 bases from V and 0 bases from J, with 10 bases between. The CDR3 bases are TGTGCCATCACCAGGGATAACTCTGGGGCCAACGTCCTGACTTTC. Its protein is CAITRDNSGANVLTF.